This TCR beta chain was identified during a study of human T cells and chemical hapten exposure. Time point denoted: healthy volunteer bleed at 2 weeks. Whole blood that had not been fractionated was the source of extracted total RNA. Individual cDNA molecules each carried unique molecular identifiers attached by the library. TCRdb re-analysed the RACE reads in MiXCR, keeping a single row per CDR3 protein. The repertoire holds about 46,000 distinct CDR3 sequences, with approximately 4.7% as singletons. This clonotype was found a few times. Its antigen is not identified. Study-level results: No alteration of TCRs above 1 in 1000 frequency was seen with DPC sensitization.

The receptor was isolated from a female donor in good health. Some clones in this sample may be carry-over from other donors' samples. The source material was whole blood.

The CDR3 region has the DNA TGTGCCAGCAGCTTGTCGGCCACTAATCAGCCCCAGCATTTT. Amino acid sequence: CASSLSATNQPQHF. This chain links TRBV5-6 with TRBJ1-5; D ambiguous. The germline V gene has CDR1 SGHDT and CDR2 YYEEEE. V was clipped by 1 base and J by 4 bases, with 9 bases between them. The CDR3 contains 14 residues.